Listed below are T cell receptor beta chains from one sample, sequenced in a study of T-cell memory formation after mild COVID-19. Via MiXCR, TCRdb re-called the 5' RACE reads, giving one row per CDR3 protein. The sample has roughly 600,000 distinct CDR3 sequences, approximately 18% seen once. Material: PBMCs or a T cell subset sorted from them (not recorded which). The source of these receptors is an adult woman who had mild COVID-19 (a few samples of this study predate the infection). Cell type and time point are not known. The conserved cysteine and the conserved F or W are not part of the CDR3 here. Fields, in order: V gene, J gene, CDR3 protein.

TRBV2,TRBJ2-7,ASSTGSLNSYEQY
TRBV15,TRBJ2-1,ATSRDRTGSDNEQF
TRBV3-1,TRBJ2-5,ASSHPTRETQY
TRBV12-3/TRBV12-4,TRBJ2-1,ASTSLDNEQF
TRBV2,TRBJ1-1,ASRLPTGWTGDTEAF
TRBV5-1,TRBJ1-2,ASSTSGAGYGYT
TRBV12-3/TRBV12-4,TRBJ2-1,ASSLGVGLAGNQAYNEQF
TRBV12-3/TRBV12-4,TRBJ2-5,ASSAAGTDQETQY
TRBV29-1,TRBJ2-3,SVFPRLAGGDTQY
TRBV2,TRBJ1-5,ASSVDSGGNQPQH
TRBV29-1,TRBJ1-1,SVDHAAGLTF
TRBV7-3,TRBJ2-5,ASSPQKAETQY
TRBV20-1,TRBJ2-1,SARTGGPGGEQF
TRBV18,TRBJ1-2,ASSPPGSPEGYT
TRBV6-1,TRBJ2-2,ASSEWKDRVTGELF
TRBV4-2,TRBJ2-7,ASSQDQLAAYEQY
TRBV12-3/TRBV12-4,TRBJ2-5,ASSLFSETQY
TRBV15,TRBJ2-1,ATSPGTGQGALEQF
TRBV7-9,TRBJ2-2,ASSLRTEGTGELF
TRBV20-1,TRBJ1-2,SARVDGGNYGYT
TRBV7-2,TRBJ2-5,ASSFREGETQY
TRBV28,TRBJ1-1,ASRPGVGTEAF
TRBV7-6,TRBJ2-1,ASSLIQSSYNEQF
TRBV6-2/TRBV6-3,TRBJ1-2,ASRRPGYDGYT
TRBV6-2/TRBV6-3,TRBJ1-5,ASTGQGGNQPQH
TRBV20-1,TRBJ2-7,SADGLADPYEQY
TRBV7-8,TRBJ1-2,ASSLVFSGNYGYT
TRBV27,TRBJ2-5,ASSLLRGTVRETQY
TRBV6-5,TRBJ1-2,ASSYSMGTGGGLRYGYT
TRBV18,TRBJ1-1,ASSPTGTGVNTEAF
TRBV5-6,TRBJ2-7,ASRKGGYEQY
TRBV29-1,TRBJ2-1,SVEDTEREWNEQF
TRBV15,TRBJ2-1,ATSTAPNYNEQF
TRBV7-8,TRBJ1-5,ASKPDNNQPQH
TRBV20-1,TRBJ2-5,SARGGVRERGETQY
TRBV20-1,TRBJ2-1,SAMCLAGGNNEQF
TRBV7-2,TRBJ2-3,ASSFWTSTDTQY
TRBV2,TRBJ1-5,ASGGSNNQPQH
TRBV7-3,TRBJ2-5,ASSPHTLRDQETQY
TRBV6-2/TRBV6-3,TRBJ1-2,ASSYRDRGYGYT
TRBV5-1,TRBJ1-5,ASSTRGVSHQPQH
TRBV7-2,TRBJ1-2,ASRPTGGSNYGYT
TRBV24-1,TRBJ1-2,ATSDLVGGYT
TRBV6-5,TRBJ1-2,ASSYSTGNGYT
TRBV20-1,TRBJ1-5,SASEGIGNQPQH
TRBV27,TRBJ1-3,ASSPYLTGNTIY
TRBV20-1,TRBJ2-1,SARDLISYNEQF
TRBV24-1,TRBJ2-1,ATSDPTGPVEQF
TRBV2,TRBJ2-1,ASSVRVAGVSEQF
TRBV3-1,TRBJ2-1,ASSGQGSLNEQF
TRBV5-5,TRBJ2-5,ASSPRGEGVRSETQY
TRBV7-9,TRBJ2-2,ASSPTGLASTGELF
TRBV23-1,TRBJ2-7,ASSQSGREDEQY
TRBV11-3,TRBJ2-1,ASSLEAGTYNEQF
TRBV6-5,TRBJ2-1,ASSRPAGGYNEQF
TRBV5-8,TRBJ1-5,ASSPIQQGTMALRPQH
TRBV12-3/TRBV12-4,TRBJ2-1,ASSLLLAGGFNEQF
TRBV7-9,TRBJ2-2,ASTLAGVLTGELF
TRBV20-1,TRBJ1-5,SAKPGQSSNQPQH
TRBV6-6,TRBJ1-2,ASSHNSDNYGYT